Presented here are 7 T cell receptor beta chains from one specimen sequenced in a study of identical twins. Using its own MiXCR run on the 5' RACE reads, TCRdb lists one record per CDR3 protein. The data contain 310,000 or so distinct CDR3 sequences, about 8.9% of them seen just once; the ten biggest clones take up over 2%. The same data also went into a second study, on yellow fever vaccine responses in identical twins.

The sequencing sample was made of memory (CD45RO+) T cells sorted from blood. The receptors were gathered from a woman aged 18-29 years in good health.

V is TRBV15 and J is TRBJ1-2; 8 bases agree with TRBD1. CDR3 length: 14 amino acids. Germline-derived CDR1 and CDR2 are LNHNV and YYDKDF (reference sequence). V trimming: 5 bases; J trimming: 4 bases; junction bases outside the gene matches: 6. The CDR3 nucleotides are TGTGCCACCAGCGGACAGGGACCCCTCTATGGCTACACCTTC. Protein product: CATSGQGPLYGYTF.

This clonotype was observed a few times. The chain couples TRBV6-5 to TRBJ1-1, with unresolved D. V shed 2 bases and J shed 2 bases, with 9 bases lying between them. Germline CDR1 reads MNHEY; CDR2 reads SVGAGI. The CDR3 loop spans 14 amino acids. The CDR3 DNA follows: TGTGCCAGCAGTTACACGGGATTTAACACTGAAGCTTTCTTT. Residues: CASSYTGFNTEAFF.

The CDR3 DNA reads TGTGCCAGCAGCTTAGGGTCCAGGGGCACAGATACGCAGTATTTT. It encodes CASSLGSRGTDTQYF. V gene TRBV7-9 combines with J gene TRBJ2-3; perhaps TRBD1 as D (5 bases). V lost 1 base and J 1 base, leaving 9 bases between the germline ends. Germline V CDR1 and CDR2: SEHNR, FQNEAQ (reference sequence). This CDR3 contains 15 residues.

This clonotype was recorded many times. V and J are TRBV12-3 or TRBV12-4 and TRBJ2-1, with 9 bases matching TRBD1. The CDR3 sequence is 15 residues long. The V gene end was trimmed by 3 bases and the J gene end by 7 bases; junction bases not matched to a gene: 7. The CDR3 region has the DNA TGTGCCAGCAGTTTTTCGGGACAGGGCTCGAATGAGCAGTTCTTC. Residues: CASSFSGQGSNEQFF.

In the case of this clonotype: A much larger clone differs by one base, so this may be a read error. V gene TRBV12-5 combines with J gene TRBJ2-7; D uncertain. Germline V gene lookup returns CDR1 LGHNT and CDR2 FRNRAP. This CDR3 region has 14 residues. The V end was cut by 5 bases, the J end by 7 bases, with 18 bases between. CDR3: CASGPETNLGEQYF. CDR3 DNA sequence: TGTGCTAGTGGTCCTGAAACTAATTTGGGGGAGCAGTACTTC.

This sequence joins TRBV12-3 or TRBV12-4 and TRBJ2-2; 10 bases map to TRBD1. The CDR3 totals 18 residues. V dropped 2 bases and J dropped 6; count of bases not matched to a gene: 12. CDR3: CASSLRVTGQGKSGELFF. CDR3 DNA: TGTGCCAGCAGTTTAAGGGTAACGGGACAGGGGAAGTCCGGGGAGCTGTTTTTT.

This clonotype showed up many times. V usage is TRBV5-1 and J usage is TRBJ2-2; TRBD1 might be the D (6 bases). V lost 0 bases, J lost 3 bases, and 15 bases lay in between. This CDR3 is 17 amino acids long. The germline CDR1 and CDR2 sequences are SGHRS and YFSETQ. The CDR3 DNA reads TGCGCCAGCAGCTTGGACCCGGACAGATTCGACACCGGGGAGCTGTTTTTT. As protein: CASSLDPDRFDTGELFF.